The clone carrying this TCR beta chain has ten or more counts. The data originate from a study of early T cells in non-severe SARS-CoV-2 infection. Germline V gene data show CDR1 as SEHNR and CDR2 as FQNEAQ (reference sequence). The CDR3 loop spans 14 amino acids. Losses at the gene ends were 3 bases for V and 0 bases for J; bases not matched to a gene: 2. TCRdb passed the 5' RACE reads through MiXCR, listing each CDR3 protein once. The sample yields tens of thousands of distinct CDR3 sequences, about 5% seen once. The chain couples TRBV7-9 to TRBJ2-7, with 7 bases that match TRBD1. This TCR was sampled from an adult who was a healthcare worker with PCR-confirmed SARS-CoV-2 infection or an uninfected control (not recorded which). Sequenced sample: whole blood. The CDR3 here is CASSFSGGSYEQYF. CDR3 bases: TGTGCCAGCAGCTTTTCAGGGGGCTCCTACGAGCAGTACTTC.